This record covers a single T cell receptor beta chain. In germline, CDR1 is GTSNPN, CDR2 SVGIG (reference sequence). V shed 2 bases, J shed 4 bases, and the junction held 5 bases outside the gene matches. This CDR3 is built from 14 residues. Original analysis: Estimation of nucleated cell counts relied on the amplification of reference gene primers. Sequenced by immunoSEQ multiplex PCR; TCRdb stores in-frame clones only, minus some. The D gene and trimming were derived from the DNA, and the V and J assignments and clone size from that table. The sample records around 43,000 clones, roughly 87% being singletons. These data come from a study of blood T cell repertoires in COVID-19. About the study: Donors in the United States, Italy and Spain gave samples during acute or convalescent COVID-19. Sample material is recorded as cDNA or gDNA derived from T cells, B-cell-depleted T cells, or PBMCs.

Sample: peripheral blood. V and J are TRBV30 and TRBJ1-3; 7 nucleotides line up with TRBD1. The TCR originated in a human donor in a cohort sampled during active COVID-19. The CDR3 loop is CAWSMTGSGNTIYF. The CDR3 nucleotides read TGTGCCTGGAGTATGACAGGGTCGGGAAACACCATATATTTT.